This entry lists 27 T cell receptor beta chains sequenced from one sample in a study of blood T cell repertoires in COVID-19. TCRdb's copy holds only in-frame clones and misses some; the assay was immunoSEQ multiplex PCR. The sample records roughly 14,000 clones, around 67% being singletons. Sequenced sample: peripheral blood. These receptors came from a boy aged 2 to 10 with active or convalescent COVID-19.

The gene calls are TRBV9 and TRBJ2-1; D might be TRBD2 (6 bases). V was trimmed by 3 bases and J by 7 bases, leaving 17 bases between them. The CDR3 totals 15 residues. CDR1 and CDR2 from the germline V gene are SGDLS and YYNGEE. The DNA for the CDR3 is TGTGCCAGCAGCGCGGGCCCATCGGGAGCTAATGAGCAGTTCTTC. Translating gives CASSAGPSGANEQFF.

The chain couples TRBV7-9 to TRBJ1-3; no firm D call. The CDR3 consists of 13 residues. Germline V gene lookup returns CDR1 SEHNR and CDR2 FQNEAQ (reference sequence). Trimming pared 5 bases from V and 0 bases from J, leaving 5 bases between. CDR3 nucleotide sequence: TGTGCCAGCAGCCCCGGCTCTGGAAACACCATATATTTT. This encodes CASSPGSGNTIYF.

The V call is TRBV28, the J call TRBJ1-3, with D unclear. CDR1 and CDR2 from the germline V gene are MDHEN and SYDVKM. Trimming removed 2 bases at V and 5 bases at J, with 10 bases between. CDR3 length: 14 residues. The CDR3 DNA is TGTGCCAGCAGTTTAATTGACACCAGAAACACCATATATTTT. Translation gives CASSLIDTRNTIYF.

V and J are TRBV19 and TRBJ2-3; TRBD2 matches at 10 bases. CDR1 LNHDA and CDR2 SQIVND come from the germline V gene (reference sequence). V shed 5 bases and J 7 bases; nucleotides not matched to a gene: 12. This CDR3 has 16 residues. CDR3 in amino acids: CASSPRSGGGGNTQYF. CDR3 nucleotides: TGTGCCAGTAGTCCTAGGAGCGGGGGGGGCGGAAATACGCAGTATTTT.

The V and J genes are TRBV2 and TRBJ2-7, with a tentative D call TRBD2 (7 bases). The CDR3 contains 12 residues. Trimming pared 6 bases from V and 4 bases from J, leaving 10 bases between. The germline V gene encodes CDR1 SNHLY and CDR2 FYNNEI. CDR3 nucleotide sequence: TGTGCCAGCAGAGGGGGGGATTACGAGCAGTACTTC. Protein product: CASRGGDYEQYF.

Only a few counts were recorded for this clone. V usage is TRBV6-5 and J usage is TRBJ1-5, with TRBD1 matching 11 bases. The CDR3 extends over 15 amino acids. Germline CDR1 MNHEY, CDR2 SVGAGI. With V trimmed by 4 bases and J by 7 bases, 6 bases remained unmatched. The CDR3 loop is CASSSLGQGGQPQHF. The CDR3 DNA sequence: TGTGCCAGCAGTTCCCTGGGACAGGGGGGGCAGCCCCAGCATTTT.

A single count supports this clone. The genes are TRBV15 and TRBJ2-7; D is possibly TRBD2 (5 bases). The CDR3 consists of 16 residues. In germline, CDR1 is LNHNV, CDR2 YYDKDF (reference sequence). The V and J ends lost 5 bases and 5 bases respectively, with 22 bases between them. CDR3 amino acids: CATSLRRGLGYHEQYF. Written as DNA, the CDR3 is TGTGCCACCAGCTTGAGGAGAGGGCTAGGGTACCACGAGCAGTACTTC.

V gene TRBV5-1 combines with J gene TRBJ1-1, with D possibly being TRBD1 (5 bases). V lost 4 bases, J lost 5 bases, and 18 bases lay in between. The germline gives CDR1 SGHRS, CDR2 YFSETQ. The CDR3 is made up of 15 amino acids. CDR3 amino acids: CASSPSTSRGTEAFF. For the CDR3, the DNA is TGCGCCAGCAGCCCATCGACCTCCCGGGGGACTGAAGCTTTCTTT.

The chain combines TRBV7-6 with TRBJ1-5; a weak D match, TRBD1 (6 bases). Trimming shortened V by 5 bases and J by 7 bases, and 18 bases separated the two germline ends. The CDR3 has 15 residues. Germline lookup yields CDR1 SGHVS and CDR2 FNYEAQ. CDR3 sequence: CASSTGRRGTQPQHF. The CDR3 nucleotides are TGTGCCAGCAGCACAGGGCGACGCGGCACCCAGCCCCAGCATTTT.

The chain joins TRBV11-2 to TRBJ1-2; the D gene is possibly TRBD1 (5 bases). The germline gives CDR1 SGHAT, CDR2 FQNNGV. Trimming took 7 bases from V and 2 from J, leaving 17 bases between them. The CDR3 spans 15 residues. This CDR3 is CASTPEGFQNYGYTF. Here the CDR3 DNA reads TGTGCCAGCACTCCGGAGGGGTTTCAAAACTATGGCTACACCTTC.

The chain links TRBV6-5 to TRBJ2-5; 8 positions agree with TRBD2. J was trimmed by 4 bases and V by 2 bases; bases with no gene match: 6. Germline V CDR1 and CDR2: MNHEY, SVGAGI. The CDR3 is 15 residues long. The CDR3 nucleotides are TGTGCCAGCAGTTACACGGGAGGGACGATAGAGACCCAGTACTTC. Translated: CASSYTGGTIETQYF.

The DNA of the CDR3 is TGTGCCAGTAGTCCAGTGAACTCTGGAAACACCATATATTTT. Its protein product is CASSPVNSGNTIYF. This sequence joins TRBV19 and TRBJ1-3; D uncertain. Per the germline V gene, CDR1 is LNHDA and CDR2 is SQIVND (reference sequence). The V end lost 5 bases, the J end lost 0 bases, and 8 bases lay between the germline ends. The CDR3 is 14 residues long.

The genes are TRBV27 and TRBJ2-7; 10 bases map to TRBD1. V lost 7 bases to trimming and J lost 4 bases; unmatched junction nucleotides: 13. Germline CDR1 is MNHEY and CDR2 is SMNVEV (reference sequence). This CDR3 has 16 amino acids. The CDR3 sequence: CASMGNGQGGRYEQYV. CDR3 DNA: TGTGCCAGCATGGGGAACGGACAGGGGGGGCGATACGAGCAGTACGTC.

This clone was observed a handful of times. Other DNA variants within this sample encode the same CDR3. The rearrangement joins TRBV12-3 or TRBV12-4 to TRBJ1-1; D is unresolved. CDR3 length: 11 residues. V lost 5 bases, J lost 4 bases, and 5 bases lay in between. The CDR3 spells CASSRRTEAFF. The CDR3 DNA follows: TGTGCCAGCAGTCGTCGCACTGAAGCTTTCTTT.

The chain has TRBV6-6 and TRBJ2-3; 10 positions match TRBD2. This CDR3 region has 16 residues. The germline gives CDR1 MNHNY, CDR2 SVGAGI (reference sequence). The V segment lost 5 bases and the J segment 2 bases; nucleotides outside the gene matches: 7. CDR3 sequence reads: CASSGSGRMVTDTQYF. DNA of the CDR3: TGTGCCAGCAGTGGTAGCGGGAGGATGGTCACAGATACGCAGTATTTT.

This clone is termed medium-sized. The chain has TRBV3-1 (or the pseudogene TRBV3-2) and TRBJ1-3, with D possibly being TRBD1 (6 bases). The CDR3 totals 15 residues. Germline V CDR1 and CDR2: LGHDT, YNNKEL (reference sequence). V lost 3 bases and J 4 bases, leaving 13 bases between the germline ends. Here the CDR3 DNA reads TGTGCCAGCAGCCACACCGGGACACCAGGAAACACCATATATTTT. Protein: CASSHTGTPGNTIYF.

V usage is TRBV6-6 and J usage is TRBJ1-2, with D possibly matching TRBD1 (6 bases). Germline V gene lookup returns CDR1 MNHNY and CDR2 SVGAGI (reference sequence). The ends were cut back, 2 bases at V and 2 bases at J, with 12 bases in the middle. The CDR3 is 15 residues long. CDR3 in amino acids: CASSYPTGQNYGYTF. In nucleotides, the CDR3 is TGTGCCAGCAGTTACCCGACGGGACAAAACTATGGCTACACCTTC.

V is TRBV15 and J is TRBJ2-5; no firm D call. Germline CDR1 and CDR2: LNHNV and YYDKDF (reference sequence). The CDR3 has 14 amino acids. The V end was cut by 1 base, the J end by 3 bases, with 9 bases between. The CDR3 DNA reads as TGTGCCACCAGCAGAGTCTCCACAAAAGAGACCCAGTACTTC. Its translation is CATSRVSTKETQYF.

The chain combines TRBV29-1 with TRBJ2-5; TRBD2 might be the D (7 bases). CDR1 and CDR2 (germline): SQVTM, ANQGSEA. The CDR3 consists of 15 residues. Trimming cost V 4 bases and J 5 bases, with 20 bases left between them. CDR3 in amino acids: CSVGFVGGPGETQYF. CDR3 DNA sequence: TGCAGCGTTGGTTTTGTGGGGGGGCCGGGGGAGACCCAGTACTTC.

The chain has TRBV18 and TRBJ1-2, with D perhaps matching TRBD1 (5 bases). From germline, CDR1 is KGHSH and CDR2 LQKENI. The CDR3 runs to 16 residues. The V gene lost 1 base and the J gene lost 6 bases, with 18 bases spanning the gap. CDR3 region: CASSPLMTASSDGYTF. CDR3 sequence (DNA): TGTGCCAGCTCACCACTGATGACAGCCTCTTCGGATGGCTACACCTTC. The full variable domain, completed using reference TRBV18 and TRBJ1-2, is NAGVMQNPRHLVRRRGQEARLRCSPMKGHSHVYWYRQLPEEGLKFMVYLQKENIIDESGMPKERFSAEFPKEGPSILRIQQVVRGDSAAYFCASSPLMTASSDGYTFGSGTRLTVV.

The chain couples TRBV19 to TRBJ1-5; 8 bases are a match to TRBD1. This CDR3 spans 17 amino acids. V lost 8 bases and J lost 0; bases outside the gene matches: 12. The germline gives CDR1 LNHDA, CDR2 SQIVND (reference sequence). The CDR3 DNA reads as TGTGCCAGTCAGTTGAGGGACAGGACTTATAGCAATCAGCCCCAGCATTTT. Protein: CASQLRDRTYSNQPQHF.

The V call is TRBV13, the J call TRBJ1-2, with 7 bases lining up with TRBD1. Germline assignment: CDR1 PRHDT and CDR2 FYEKMQ (reference sequence). V lost 6 bases to trimming and J lost 1 base; unmatched junction nucleotides: 8. There are 15 residues in the CDR3. The CDR3 loop is CASRRQGRDNYGYTF. CDR3 coding DNA: TGTGCCAGCAGGAGACAGGGAAGGGATAACTATGGCTACACCTTC.

This clone was seen more than once but under ten times. This rearrangement joins TRBV4-1 to TRBJ1-5; 8 bases align to TRBD1. Germline-derived CDR1 and CDR2 are MGHRA and YSYEKL. V dropped 0 bases and J dropped 4; count of bases not matched to a gene: 11. The CDR3 spans 18 residues. The CDR3 loop is CASSQDLQGAPSNQPQHF. The CDR3 DNA sequence: TGCGCCAGCAGCCAAGATCTTCAGGGGGCCCCCTCTAATCAGCCCCAGCATTTT.

The chain recombines TRBV6-5 with TRBJ1-1; D is ambiguous. CDR1 is MNHEY and CDR2 is SVGAGI in the germline V gene. This CDR3 comprises 12 residues. V was shortened by 6 bases and J by 1 base, with 6 bases between the two germline ends. CDR3 nucleotides: TGTGCCAGCAGGCCCGGGAACACTGAAGCTTTCTTT. This translates into CASRPGNTEAFF.

The genes are TRBV30 and TRBJ2-6; D may be TRBD1 (5 bases). Trimming shortened V by 3 bases and J by 0 bases, and 24 bases separated the two germline ends. CDR3 length: 20 residues. Germline-derived CDR1 and CDR2 are GTSNPN and SVGIG (reference sequence). Here the CDR3 reads CAWSISGYSAALSGANVLTF. The CDR3 nucleotides are TGTGCCTGGAGCATTTCAGGGTATTCGGCTGCTCTCTCTGGGGCCAACGTCCTGACTTTC.

The V call is TRBV9, the J call TRBJ1-3; the D gene is possibly TRBD1 (5 bases). Germline V gene sequence: CDR1 SGDLS, CDR2 YYNGEE. This CDR3 has 14 amino acids. The ends were cut back, 2 bases at V and 7 bases at J, with 13 bases in the middle. The CDR3 loop is CASSVGGTWNTIYF. CDR3 in DNA: TGTGCCAGCAGCGTGGGGGGGACGTGGAACACCATATATTTT.

This chain links TRBV12-3 or TRBV12-4 with TRBJ2-7; tentatively, D is TRBD2 (6 bases). V lost 6 bases, J lost 4 bases, and 13 bases lay in between. This CDR3 is 13 amino acids long. CDR3 nucleotide sequence: TGTGCCAGCAGCCGGGAGATTATATACGAGCAGTACTTC. Translation: CASSREIIYEQYF.